These 18 T cell receptor beta chains were sequenced from one sample in a study of blood T cell repertoires in COVID-19. The repertoire was sequenced with immunoSEQ multiplex PCR; TCRdb's copy has only in-frame clones and lacks some. The table has about 66,000 clones, around 82% seen once; the top ten hold roughly 6.7%. The specimen sequenced was peripheral blood. These receptors all stem from a man aged 55-75 years with acute or convalescent COVID-19.

This chain connects TRBV19 to TRBJ2-1; TRBD2 aligns across 9 bases. The CDR3 length is 18 residues. CDR1 and CDR2 (germline): LNHDA, SQIVND (reference sequence). J lost 2 bases, V lost 0 bases, and 8 bases had no gene match. CDR3 sequence (DNA): TGTGCCAGTAGTATAGAAGATTCAAGGACTAGCGCCTACAATGAGCAGTTCTTC. Residues: CASSIEDSRTSAYNEQFF.

The chain joins TRBV19 to TRBJ2-7, with TRBD1 matching over 10 bases. Losses at the gene ends were 6 bases for V and 3 bases for J; bases not matched to a gene: 11. The CDR3 runs to 16 residues. The germline V gene has CDR1 LNHDA and CDR2 SQIVND (reference sequence). The CDR3 DNA reads TGTGCCAGTAGAGTATCGCCGGGACAGGGGATCTACGAGCAGTACTTC. As protein: CASRVSPGQGIYEQYF.

The rearrangement uses TRBV2 and TRBJ2-2; D call uncertain. The CDR3 sequence is 12 residues long. Germline values: CDR1 SNHLY, CDR2 FYNNEI. V was cut by 6 bases and J by 3 bases, with 5 bases left in between. The CDR3 DNA sequence: TGTGCCAGCAGAGCCGACACCGGGGAGCTGTTTTTT. This translates into CASRADTGELFF.

This sequence joins TRBV7-9 and TRBJ2-3, with D perhaps matching TRBD1 (6 bases). The CDR3 is made up of 15 amino acids. Trimming left V 5 bases short and J 7 bases short, with 19 bases between. Germline CDR1 is SEHNR and CDR2 is FQNEAQ (reference sequence). CDR3: CASSPSTGQMNTQYF. The CDR3, as DNA: TGTGCCAGCAGCCCTTCGACAGGCCAAATGAATACGCAGTATTTT.

The V and J genes are TRBV19 and TRBJ1-1, with 7 bases that match TRBD1. Trimming at V came to 10 bases and at J to 2 bases, leaving 7 bases not matched to a gene. The CDR3 has 13 residues. In germline, CDR1 is LNHDA, CDR2 SQIVND (reference sequence). The CDR3 region has the DNA TGTGCCACCTCGGACAGGAAAAACACTGAAGCTTTCTTT. This sequence encodes CATSDRKNTEAFF.

V usage is TRBV18 and J usage is TRBJ2-7; 8 bases agree with TRBD1. The CDR3 length is 15 residues. The germline V gene has CDR1 KGHSH and CDR2 LQKENI. V lost 4 bases, J lost 3 bases, and 8 bases stayed unmatched. CDR3 sequence reads: CASSRGQGTYYEQYV. The CDR3 coding sequence is TGTGCCAGCTCACGAGGACAGGGTACTTACTACGAGCAGTACGTC.

This clone was seen a handful of times. The V call is TRBV7-9, the J call TRBJ2-1; 11 nucleotides line up with TRBD2. The germline V gene has CDR1 SEHNR and CDR2 FQNEAQ (reference sequence). This CDR3 has 13 residues. V shed 1 base and J 12 bases; nucleotides not matched to a gene: 2. CDR3: CASSLVLAGGQFF. The CDR3 coding sequence is TGTGCCAGCAGCTTAGTTCTAGCGGGGGGGCAGTTCTTC.

V is TRBV18 and J is TRBJ2-6; TRBD1 matches 7 bases. Trimming removed 1 base from V and 0 bases from J; junction bases left unmatched: 3. The length of the CDR3 is 17 residues. CDR1 and CDR2 (germline): KGHSH, LQKENI. The CDR3: CASSPLGQSSGANVLTF. The CDR3 coding sequence is TGTGCCAGCTCACCACTGGGACAGAGCTCTGGGGCCAACGTCCTGACTTTC.

This rearrangement joins TRBV19 to TRBJ2-3; 11 bases fit TRBD2. Per the germline V gene, CDR1 is LNHDA and CDR2 is SQIVND (reference sequence). Trimming removed 10 bases from V and 1 base from J; junction bases left unmatched: 4. This CDR3 is built from 14 residues. The DNA of the CDR3 is TGTGCCACCCAGACTAGCGGGGGCACAGATACGCAGTATTTT. This sequence encodes CATQTSGGTDTQYF.

The chain has TRBV6-5 and TRBJ2-5; 8 bases are a match to TRBD1. With 5 bases clipped from V and 3 bases from J, the junction kept 8 bases outside the gene matches. The CDR3 spans 15 residues. Germline CDR1 and CDR2: MNHEY and SVGAGI. The DNA for the CDR3 is TGTGCCAGCAGTCTGAACAGGGGGGCGGAAGAGACCCAGTACTTC. This gives the protein CASSLNRGAEETQYF.

CDR3 in amino acids: CASSSQGGAYGYTF. The CDR3 coding sequence is TGTGCCAGCAGCTCCCAAGGAGGGGCCTATGGCTACACCTTC. V and J are TRBV5-6 and TRBJ1-2; TRBD1 might be the D (5 bases). The CDR3 has 14 residues. Trimming shortened V by 3 bases and J by 4 bases, and 13 bases separated the two germline ends. Germline CDR1 reads SGHDT; CDR2 reads YYEEEE.

A few counts support this clone. This chain uses TRBV27 with TRBJ1-1, with D perhaps matching TRBD1 (6 bases). From germline, CDR1 is MNHEY and CDR2 SMNVEV (reference sequence). Trimming left V 4 bases short and J 3 bases short, with 15 bases between. The CDR3 runs 15 residues. The CDR3 loop reads CASSSDRPEYTEAFF. The CDR3 nucleotides are TGTGCCAGCAGTTCAGACAGGCCTGAATACACTGAAGCTTTCTTT.

The J gene is TRBJ1-1, the V gene TRBV5-4, with D perhaps matching TRBD1 (6 bases). V lost 0 bases to trimming and J lost 4 bases, with 10 bases between them. Germline values: CDR1 SGHNT, CDR2 YYREEE (reference sequence). CDR3 length equals 14 residues. In nucleotides, the CDR3 is TGTGCCAGCAGCTTGGGCCAGGGGACCACTGAAGCTTTCTTT. Residues: CASSLGQGTTEAFF.

This clone was recorded only once. This chain links TRBV29-1 with TRBJ2-3, with D tentatively TRBD2 (6 bases). Trimming shortened V by 3 bases and J by 4 bases, and 11 bases separated the two germline ends. The V gene's germline CDR1 is SQVTM and CDR2 ANQGSEA. The CDR3 loop spans 13 amino acids. The CDR3 here is CSVDGGRSDTQYF. The DNA of the CDR3 is TGCAGCGTTGACGGGGGACGATCAGATACGCAGTATTTT.

In this sample, this clone turned up a few times. V is TRBV5-1 and J is TRBJ2-5, with D perhaps TRBD2 (6 bases). CDR3 length: 15 amino acids. V lost 4 bases and J 0 bases, leaving 13 bases between the germline ends. CDR1 and CDR2 from the germline V gene are SGHRS and YFSETQ. The CDR3 is CASSGGDGDQETQYF. The CDR3 DNA reads as TGCGCCAGCAGCGGCGGGGACGGGGACCAAGAGACCCAGTACTTC.

V usage is TRBV7-9 and J usage is TRBJ2-5; maybe TRBD1 (6 bases). Germline V CDR1 and CDR2: SEHNR, FQNEAQ (reference sequence). The CDR3 extends over 13 amino acids. V gave up 4 bases and J gave up 4 bases, with 10 bases separating them. The CDR3, as DNA: TGTGCCAGCAGCTCCACAGGGAGAGAGACCCAGTACTTC. Translating gives CASSSTGRETQYF.

The sample holds one count of this clone. The rearrangement uses TRBV4-1 and TRBJ1-2; D unresolved. V dropped 3 bases and J dropped 5 bases, with 13 bases sitting between them. CDR1 and CDR2 (germline): MGHRA, YSYEKL. CDR3 size: 14 residues. The CDR3 spells CASSHPSYSYGYTF. The CDR3 coding sequence is TGCGCCAGCAGCCACCCTTCGTATAGTTATGGCTACACCTTC.

The chain has TRBV27 and TRBJ1-6; 7 bases fit TRBD1. Germline CDR1 and CDR2: MNHEY and SMNVEV (reference sequence). CDR3 length equals 16 residues. J lost 10 bases, V lost 0 bases, and 9 bases had no gene match. The CDR3 DNA is TGTGCCAGCAGTTTATCGGATAAGGGGGCGAAGTCACCCCTCCACTTT. It is translated as CASSLSDKGAKSPLHF.